A single sample is the source of the 18 T cell receptor beta chains below, sequenced in a study of blood T cell repertoires in COVID-19. Clones were read by immunoSEQ multiplex PCR, and TCRdb kept only the in-frame ones, dropping some. The sample shows 300,000 or so clones, about 90% of them seen only once. Sequencing was done on a sample of PBMCs or T cells enriched from blood (not recorded which). All receptors come from a woman in her 30s who had recovered from COVID-19.

The V and J genes are TRBV3-1 (or the pseudogene TRBV3-2) and TRBJ1-2; TRBD1 agrees at 8 bases. The CDR3 contains 16 residues. Looked up from germline, CDR1 is LGHDT and CDR2 is YNNKEL (reference sequence). V dropped 4 bases and J dropped 6; count of bases not matched to a gene: 13. CDR3 in DNA: TGTGCCAGCAGCCGCAAAACGCCAGGGGGCTGTGATGGCTACACCTTC. It yields the protein CASSRKTPGGCDGYTF.

The V call is TRBV18, the J call TRBJ1-1; 10 nucleotides align to TRBD1. CDR1 is KGHSH, CDR2 LQKENI, per germline. V lost 5 bases and J lost 6; bases outside the gene matches: 3. This CDR3 comprises 13 residues. The CDR3 spells CASSTGQGSEAFF. CDR3 bases: TGTGCCAGCTCAACGGGACAGGGGTCTGAAGCTTTCTTT.

The chain links TRBV7-9 to TRBJ1-4; 9 nucleotides match TRBD1. The V and J ends lost 6 bases and 3 bases, in that order; junction bases with no gene match: 8. The CDR3 runs 16 residues. The germline V gene has CDR1 SEHNR and CDR2 FQNEAQ (reference sequence). For the CDR3, the DNA is TGTGCCAGCAGGGGCGGACAGGGGAGATCTAATGAAAAACTGTTTTTT. The encoded protein is CASRGGQGRSNEKLFF.

A single count supports this clone. The V and J genes are TRBV5-8 and TRBJ1-6, with D perhaps matching TRBD1 (6 bases). V was trimmed by 2 bases and J by 10 bases, leaving 19 bases between them. Germline assignment: CDR1 SGHTS and CDR2 YDEGEE. This CDR3 has 16 residues. CDR3 sequence reads: CASSFRGPEVGSPLHF. CDR3 nucleotide sequence: TGTGCCAGCAGCTTCAGGGGTCCCGAGGTTGGGTCACCCCTCCACTTT. Drawing the rest from reference TRBV5-8 and TRBJ1-6, the complete variable domain is EAGVTQSPTHLIKTRGQQATLRCSPISGHTSVYWYQQALGLGLQFLLWYDEGEERNRGNFPPRFSGRQFPNYSSELNVNALELEDSALYLCASSFRGPEVGSPLHFGNGTRLTVT.

The rearrangement joins TRBV20-1 to TRBJ1-6; no definite D call. The CDR3 contains 15 residues. CDR1 and CDR2 (germline): DFQATT, SNEGSKA (reference sequence). Trimming took off 3 bases at V and 2 bases at J, with 11 bases between the two ends. CDR3 in DNA: TGCAGTGCTAGTGGGAGCGAGCCCTATAATTCACCCCTCCACTTT. This translates into CSASGSEPYNSPLHF.

The rearrangement joins TRBV5-1 to TRBJ1-3; TRBD1 matches at 7 bases. There are 16 residues in the CDR3. The germline V gene has CDR1 SGHRS and CDR2 YFSETQ. V trimming: 3 bases; J trimming: 0 bases; junction bases outside the gene matches: 6. The CDR3 loop reads CASSWGDSLSGNTIYF. In nucleotides, the CDR3 is TGCGCCAGCAGCTGGGGGGACAGTCTCTCTGGAAACACCATATATTTT.

This sequence joins TRBV6-1 and TRBJ1-3; no clear D gene. The germline V gene encodes CDR1 MNHNS and CDR2 SASEGT. Trimming stripped 2 bases from V and 0 bases from J, with 11 bases between. This CDR3 contains 16 residues. The CDR3 DNA follows: TGTGCCAGCAGTGAATATCCAGGAAACTCTGGAAACACCATATATTTT. It translates to CASSEYPGNSGNTIYF.

This rearrangement joins TRBV3-1 (or the pseudogene TRBV3-2) to TRBJ1-4; maybe TRBD1 (6 bases). The CDR3 is 14 residues long. Germline CDR1 and CDR2: LGHDT and YNNKEL (reference sequence). V was cut by 4 bases and J by 7 bases, with 13 bases left in between. CDR3 protein: CASSPSGEGEKLFF. CDR3 coding DNA: TGTGCCAGCAGCCCGTCAGGGGAGGGTGAAAAACTGTTTTTT.

The gene calls are TRBV14 and TRBJ1-6; 9 positions agree with TRBD1. CDR1 and CDR2 from the germline V gene are SGHDN and FVKESK. The CDR3 contains 15 residues. The junction had 7 bases not matched to a gene; V was cut back by 4 bases and J by 9 bases. The CDR3 region is CASSPTGQGFSPLHF. DNA for the CDR3: TGTGCCAGCAGCCCTACAGGACAGGGGTTTTCACCCCTCCACTTT.

CDR3 amino acids: CASRTRPGDYGYTF. The DNA of the CDR3 is TGTGCCAGTCGGACACGCCCAGGGGACTATGGCTACACCTTC. The chain combines TRBV28 with TRBJ1-2, with D possibly being TRBD1 (6 bases). The V end lost 9 bases, the J end lost 3 bases, and 17 bases lay between the germline ends. The V gene's germline CDR1 is MDHEN and CDR2 SYDVKM. The CDR3 is 14 amino acids.

V is TRBV4-3 and J is TRBJ1-4; no definite D call. CDR3 size: 17 residues. The germline V gene has CDR1 LGHNA and CDR2 YSLEER. Trimming took off 5 bases at V and 0 bases at J, with 16 bases between the two ends. In nucleotides, the CDR3 is TGCGCCAGCAGCATCCAAGTGGGCGCAGCAACTAATGAAAAACTGTTTTTT. It encodes CASSIQVGAATNEKLFF.

This clone came up a few times. The V call is TRBV7-9, the J call TRBJ2-7; a weak D match, TRBD1 (6 bases). Germline CDR1 SEHNR, CDR2 FQNEAQ (reference sequence). The CDR3 covers 18 residues. V lost 4 bases to trimming and J lost 1 base, with 23 bases between them. The CDR3 region is CASSSTGGRGPPSYEQYF. CDR3 sequence (DNA): TGTGCCAGCAGCTCGACGGGTGGCAGGGGCCCCCCTTCCTACGAGCAGTACTTC.

J is TRBJ2-1 and V is TRBV4-3; TRBD2 matches 7 bases. In germline, CDR1 is LGHNA, CDR2 YSLEER. The CDR3 sequence is 14 residues long. The V gene end was trimmed by 0 bases and the J gene end by 16 bases; junction bases not matched to a gene: 12. CDR3 nucleotide sequence: TGCGCCAGCAGCCAAGATCGAAGCGGGGTAATAGGATTCTTC. Translation gives CASSQDRSGVIGFF.

The chain combines TRBV7-9 with TRBJ2-3; D is perhaps TRBD1 (5 bases). This CDR3 is built from 15 residues. V lost 3 bases to trimming and J lost 2 bases, with 12 bases between them. CDR1 is SEHNR, CDR2 FQNEAQ, per germline (reference sequence). The CDR3 sequence is CASSLTETDTDTQYF. The CDR3 DNA reads TGTGCCAGCAGCTTGACAGAGACCGACACAGATACGCAGTATTTT.

This chain connects TRBV28 to TRBJ1-1, with D possibly TRBD1 on 5 matching bases. The germline V gene encodes CDR1 MDHEN and CDR2 SYDVKM. V dropped 5 bases and J dropped 5 bases, with 15 bases sitting between them. The CDR3 sequence is 14 residues long. The CDR3 loop reads CASSPQAPRTEAFF. The CDR3 coding sequence is TGTGCCAGCAGTCCACAGGCCCCACGGACTGAAGCTTTCTTT.

V gene TRBV2 combines with J gene TRBJ2-3, with 10 bases that match TRBD2. The CDR3 totals 16 residues. CDR1 SNHLY and CDR2 FYNNEI come from the germline V gene. V shed 7 bases and J 4 bases; nucleotides not matched to a gene: 11. The CDR3 DNA follows: TGTGCCAGCAACACCGGGGCTAGCGGGGGAGCAGATACGCAGTATTTT. Translated: CASNTGASGGADTQYF.

This clone was found once. This chain links TRBV5-1 with TRBJ2-2; possibly TRBD1 for D (5 bases). This CDR3 comprises 14 residues. V lost 6 bases and J lost 6, with 15 bases in between. CDR1 is SGHRS, CDR2 YFSETQ, per germline. CDR3 in amino acids: CASTSGLSPGELFF. The CDR3 coding sequence is TGCGCCAGCACCTCAGGGTTGTCGCCCGGGGAGCTGTTTTTT.

This sequence joins TRBV10-3 and TRBJ1-1, with TRBD1 identical over 10 bases. The germline gives CDR1 ENHRY, CDR2 SYGVKD. The CDR3 is 14 residues long. V shed 6 bases, J shed 6 bases, and the junction held 7 bases outside the gene matches. The DNA for the CDR3 is TGTGCCATCAGCCGACAGGGGGCTGGCCCTGAAGCTTTCTTT. Protein: CAISRQGAGPEAFF.